This TCR beta chain was found in a study of T cell responses to AZD1222 COVID-19 vaccine. There are 14 residues in the CDR3. Germline CDR1 reads MNHEY; CDR2 reads SVGAGI. With V trimmed by 8 bases and J by 4 bases, 7 bases remained unmatched. Findings and caveats of the study: Among the donors, most were white British and more were female, and clonal diversity was possibly underestimated. Of spike-specific TCRs, nearly half reportedly target regions left unmutated in variants.

Data came from immunoSEQ multiplex PCR; TCRdb stores just in-frame clones and leaves some out. The repertoire includes about 220,000 clones, about 93% of them detected once, and roughly 1% sits in the top ten. As concerns this clone: Its antigen is unknown.

Sequencing used peripheral blood, obtained on day 0 of MenACWY control vaccination. The V and J genes are TRBV6-5 and TRBJ2-3, with 9 bases fitting TRBD2. This receptor was identified in an adult in good health. This CDR3 reads CASLRGGGADTQYF. The CDR3 bases are TGTGCCAGCCTGCGGGGGGGCGGGGCAGATACGCAGTATTTT.